A selection of T cell receptor beta chains follows, all from one sample in a study of T-cell reconstitution after alpha-beta-depleted transplantation in children. TCRdb called the PCR reads again in MiXCR, with one record for every CDR3 protein. There are over 550,000 distinct CDR3 sequences in the sample; roughly 10% occur only once, and 4% to 5% lies in the top ten. Here the sequenced sample was PBMCs from the stem cell graft donor, taken from the stem cell graft. All receptors come from a human donor who donated a stem cell graft to a child with acute myeloid leukemia. Both conserved end residues are part of each CDR3. Each record gives: D gene, J gene, clone size, V gene, CDR3 protein, CDR3 DNA. The D gene is left open where the match is weak. Rows may omit the clone size; those that give it use once, few, many or a size class.

D gene: .; J gene: TRBJ1-5; clone size: .; V gene: TRBV7-9; CDR3 protein: CASSFRTDQPQHF; CDR3 DNA: TGTGCCAGCAGCTTCAGGACGGATCAGCCCCAGCATTTT
D gene: .; J gene: TRBJ1-5; clone size: .; V gene: TRBV5-1; CDR3 protein: CASSLGGVGQPQHF; CDR3 DNA: TGCGCCAGCAGCTTGGGAGGGGTAGGACAGCCCCAGCATTTT
D gene: TRBD1; J gene: TRBJ1-1; clone size: .; V gene: TRBV11-1; CDR3 protein: CASSLGSRTGNTEAFF; CDR3 DNA: TGTGCCAGCAGCTTGGGGTCCAGGACAGGGAACACTGAAGCTTTCTTT
D gene: .; J gene: TRBJ2-3; clone size: once; V gene: TRBV5-1; CDR3 protein: CASSLRGMGTDTQYF; CDR3 DNA: TGCGCCAGCAGCTTACGCGGGATGGGAACAGATACGCAGTATTTT
D gene: .; J gene: TRBJ2-2; clone size: .; V gene: TRBV12-3/TRBV12-4; CDR3 protein: CASSLGERLFF; CDR3 DNA: TGTGCCAGCAGTTTAGGGGAAAGACTGTTTTTT
D gene: .; J gene: TRBJ2-1; clone size: many; V gene: TRBV28; CDR3 protein: CASSLIPFGEQFF; CDR3 DNA: TGTGCCAGCAGTTTAATCCCCTTCGGTGAGCAGTTCTTC
D gene: .; J gene: TRBJ1-5; clone size: few; V gene: TRBV20-1; CDR3 protein: CSARLGSGVNQPQHF; CDR3 DNA: TGCAGTGCTAGATTGGGGTCTGGGGTAAATCAGCCCCAGCATTTT
D gene: .; J gene: TRBJ2-7; clone size: few; V gene: TRBV30; CDR3 protein: CAWGRDGGGYF; CDR3 DNA: TGTGCCTGGGGCCGGGACGGAGGTGGGTACTTC
D gene: .; J gene: TRBJ2-5; clone size: many; V gene: TRBV30; CDR3 protein: CAWWDREFEAQYF; CDR3 DNA: TGTGCCTGGTGGGACCGGGAGTTTGAGGCCCAGTACTTC
D gene: .; J gene: TRBJ2-3; clone size: many; V gene: TRBV10-3; CDR3 protein: CAIRGDTTDTQYF; CDR3 DNA: TGTGCCATCAGGGGCGACACCACAGATACGCAGTATTTT
D gene: .; J gene: TRBJ2-1; clone size: .; V gene: TRBV30; CDR3 protein: CAWGFRAFPNNEQFF; CDR3 DNA: TGTGCCTGGGGTTTCCGGGCTTTCCCAAACAATGAGCAGTTCTTC
D gene: .; J gene: TRBJ1-3; clone size: .; V gene: TRBV4-1; CDR3 protein: CASSEIGAPIVYF; CDR3 DNA: TGCGCCAGCAGCGAAATAGGCGCCCCGATCGTATATTTT
D gene: .; J gene: TRBJ1-5; clone size: medium-sized; V gene: TRBV20-1; CDR3 protein: CSAHPGEGLPQHF; CDR3 DNA: TGCAGTGCTCATCCAGGGGAGGGATTACCCCAGCATTTT
D gene: TRBD2; J gene: TRBJ2-1; clone size: many; V gene: TRBV29-1; CDR3 protein: CSVEKGLAIYEQFF; CDR3 DNA: TGCAGCGTTGAGAAGGGACTAGCTATTTATGAGCAGTTCTTC
D gene: .; J gene: TRBJ2-6; clone size: few; V gene: TRBV12-3/TRBV12-4; CDR3 protein: CASSSHYTGANVLTF; CDR3 DNA: TGTGCCAGCAGTTCCCACTATACCGGGGCCAACGTCCTGACTTTC
D gene: TRBD2; J gene: TRBJ2-7; clone size: .; V gene: TRBV7-2; CDR3 protein: CASSLDFGGGPFF; CDR3 DNA: TGTGCCAGCAGCTTAGACTTCGGGGGGGGGCCATTCTTC
D gene: .; J gene: TRBJ1-3; clone size: many; V gene: TRBV29-1; CDR3 protein: CSVARGENTIYF; CDR3 DNA: TGCAGCGTTGCGCGAGGAGAAAACACCATATATTTT
D gene: TRBD1; J gene: TRBJ2-1; clone size: many; V gene: TRBV27; CDR3 protein: CASSLGQGWYNEQFF; CDR3 DNA: TGTGCCAGCAGCTTGGGACAGGGGTGGTACAATGAGCAGTTCTTC
D gene: TRBD1; J gene: TRBJ2-3; clone size: .; V gene: TRBV24-1; CDR3 protein: CATSGTGGRTSHSTDTQYF; CDR3 DNA: TGTGCCACCAGTGGCACAGGGGGCCGAACCTCCCACAGCACAGATACGCAGTATTTT
D gene: TRBD1; J gene: TRBJ2-2; clone size: .; V gene: TRBV5-6; CDR3 protein: CASSSYRGAGELFF; CDR3 DNA: TGTGCCAGCAGCTCGTACAGGGGAGCGGGGGAGCTGTTTTTT
D gene: .; J gene: TRBJ1-2; clone size: many; V gene: TRBV12-5; CDR3 protein: CASAPQDHYGYTF; CDR3 DNA: TGTGCTAGTGCCCCCCAGGACCACTATGGCTACACCTTC
D gene: .; J gene: TRBJ1-1; clone size: .; V gene: TRBV27; CDR3 protein: CASSLVLGNTEAFF; CDR3 DNA: TGTGCCAGCAGTTTGGTATTGGGGAACACTGAAGCTTTCTTT
D gene: .; J gene: TRBJ2-7; clone size: few; V gene: TRBV7-2; CDR3 protein: CASNPTVSYEQYF; CDR3 DNA: TGTGCCAGCAACCCCACAGTATCCTACGAGCAGTACTTC
D gene: .; J gene: TRBJ2-6; clone size: few; V gene: TRBV20-1; CDR3 protein: CSARDLGPGALSGANVLTF; CDR3 DNA: TGCAGTGCTAGAGATCTCGGTCCAGGAGCGCTCTCTGGGGCCAACGTCCTGACTTTC
D gene: .; J gene: TRBJ2-2; clone size: .; V gene: TRBV3-1; CDR3 protein: CASSPRRQNTGELFF; CDR3 DNA: TGTGCCAGCAGCCCAAGACGACAAAACACCGGGGAGCTGTTTTTT
D gene: .; J gene: TRBJ2-4; clone size: few; V gene: TRBV29-1; CDR3 protein: CSVLGSGRAKNIQYF; CDR3 DNA: TGCAGCGTCCTCGGGTCGGGAAGAGCCAAAAACATTCAGTACTTC
D gene: TRBD2; J gene: TRBJ2-1; clone size: .; V gene: TRBV24-1; CDR3 protein: CATSDTGLAGGLNEQFF; CDR3 DNA: TGTGCCACCAGTGATACGGGACTAGCGGGAGGGCTCAATGAGCAGTTCTTC
D gene: TRBD1; J gene: TRBJ1-3; clone size: .; V gene: TRBV7-6; CDR3 protein: CASSPTGGAGNTIYF; CDR3 DNA: TGTGCCAGCAGCCCTACAGGGGGTGCTGGAAACACCATATATTTT
D gene: TRBD2; J gene: TRBJ2-1; clone size: .; V gene: TRBV2; CDR3 protein: CASTARTSGNNEQFF; CDR3 DNA: TGTGCCAGCACTGCTCGAACTAGCGGGAACAATGAGCAGTTCTTC